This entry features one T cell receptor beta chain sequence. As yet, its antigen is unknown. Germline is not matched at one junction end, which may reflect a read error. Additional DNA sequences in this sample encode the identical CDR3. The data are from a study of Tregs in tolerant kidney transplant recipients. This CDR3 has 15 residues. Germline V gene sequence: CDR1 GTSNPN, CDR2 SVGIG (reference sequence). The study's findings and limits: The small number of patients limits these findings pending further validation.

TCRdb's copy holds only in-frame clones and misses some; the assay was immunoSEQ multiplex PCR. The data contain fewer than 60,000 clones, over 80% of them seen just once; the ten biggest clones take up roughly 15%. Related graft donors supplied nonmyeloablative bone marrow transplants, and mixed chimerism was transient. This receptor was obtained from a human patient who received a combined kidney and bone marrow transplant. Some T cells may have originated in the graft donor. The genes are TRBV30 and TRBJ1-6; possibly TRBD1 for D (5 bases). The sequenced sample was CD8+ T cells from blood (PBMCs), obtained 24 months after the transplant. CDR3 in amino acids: CAWSQGDIYNSPLHF. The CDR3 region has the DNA TGTGCCTGGAGTCAAGGGGATATCTATAATTCCCCCCTCCACTTT.